The 30 T cell receptor beta chains listed next were all sequenced from one sample in a study of CD8 T cells in Susac syndrome. The RNA, about 0.45 to 1 ug, was put through reverse transcription using random hexamers. One entry per CDR3 protein, called by TCRdb with MiXCR from the immunoSEQ multiplex PCR reads. In the table there are around 130,000 distinct CDR3 sequences, 90% to 95% of which are singletons. Sequencing was done on a sample of CD8+ T cells from PBMCs. The source is a human donor with multiple sclerosis.

The table lists this clonotype with a count of one. This rearrangement joins TRBV15 to TRBJ2-3; D remains unclear. CDR3 length: 11 amino acids. Trimming removed 6 bases from V and 2 bases from J, with 3 bases in between. The V gene's germline CDR1 is LNHNV and CDR2 YYDKDF (reference sequence). CDR3 sequence (DNA): TGTGCCACCAGGGACACAGATACGCAGTATTTT. Translated: CATRDTDTQYF. Based on the CDR3 plus reference TRBV15 and TRBJ2-3, the full variable domain is DAMVIQNPRYQVTQFGKPVTLSCSQTLNHNVMYWYQQKSSQAPKLLFHYYDKDFNNEADTPDNFQSRRPNTSFCFLDIRSPGLGDTAMYLCATRDTDTQYFGPGTRLTVL.

The V gene is TRBV3-1, the J gene TRBJ2-1; D call uncertain. V was cut by 5 bases and J by 5 bases, with 22 bases left in between. This CDR3 is 17 amino acids long. Germline-derived CDR1 and CDR2 are LGHDT and YNNKEL (reference sequence). This CDR3 reads CASSIGSPFHSDNEQFF. The CDR3 DNA follows: TGTGCCAGCAGCATCGGTAGTCCCTTCCATTCCGACAATGAGCAGTTCTTC.

The chain links TRBV28 to TRBJ2-1, with D unresolved. CDR1 is MDHEN, CDR2 SYDVKM, per germline. The CDR3 totals 14 residues. Trimming pared 4 bases from V and 6 bases from J, leaving 13 bases between. The CDR3: CASSSVAYSNEQFF. CDR3 coding DNA: TGTGCCAGCAGTTCTGTCGCGTATTCCAATGAGCAGTTCTTC.

This clonotype was recorded at least ten times. The V call is TRBV27, the J call TRBJ2-1; D gene uncertain. In germline, CDR1 is MNHEY, CDR2 SMNVEV (reference sequence). The CDR3 extends over 13 amino acids. V gave up 9 bases and J gave up 0 bases, with 9 bases separating them. CDR3 sequence: CASSLGSYNEQFF. The CDR3 region has the DNA TGTGCCAGTAGTCTGGGCTCCTACAATGAGCAGTTCTTC.

The rearrangement joins TRBV3-1 to TRBJ1-2, with a tentative D call TRBD1 (5 bases). Trimming left V 3 bases short and J 3 bases short, with 8 bases between. The CDR3 is 13 amino acids. The germline V gene has CDR1 LGHDT and CDR2 YNNKEL (reference sequence). CDR3 DNA sequence: TGTGCCAGCAGCCACCCGACAGACTATGGCTACACCTTC. This sequence encodes CASSHPTDYGYTF.

The chain combines TRBV18 with TRBJ2-7; 7 positions match TRBD2. This CDR3 spans 16 amino acids. Trimming at V came to 3 bases and at J to 2 bases, leaving 10 bases not matched to a gene. From germline, CDR1 is KGHSH and CDR2 LQKENI. The CDR3 is CASSPELASGTYEQYF. The DNA of the CDR3 is TGTGCCAGCTCACCGGAGTTGGCTAGCGGAACCTACGAGCAGTACTTC.

The chain couples TRBV15 to TRBJ2-3; 9 bases line up with TRBD2. This CDR3 region has 15 residues. Germline CDR1 and CDR2: LNHNV and YYDKDF (reference sequence). The J segment lost 1 base and the V segment lost 1 base, leaving 0 bases of the junction unmatched. The CDR3: CATSRGTSGTDTQYF. The CDR3 nucleotides read TGTGCCACCAGCAGAGGGACTAGCGGCACAGATACGCAGTATTTT.

The genes are TRBV25-1 and TRBJ1-3, with D perhaps TRBD1 (5 bases). Germline V gives CDR1 MGHDK, CDR2 SYGVNS. There are 13 residues in the CDR3. V was trimmed by 7 bases and J by 4 bases, leaving 11 bases between them. CDR3 DNA: TGTGCCAGCATAAGCAGGGCCGGAAACACCATATATTTT. The encoded protein is CASISRAGNTIYF.

V gene TRBV27 combines with J gene TRBJ1-4, with D perhaps TRBD1 (5 bases). The CDR3 runs 14 residues. V lost 6 bases and J 2 bases, leaving 10 bases between the germline ends. Germline V gene data show CDR1 as MNHEY and CDR2 as SMNVEV (reference sequence). CDR3 protein: CASRIQGTNEKLFF. The CDR3 coding sequence is TGTGCCAGCAGGATTCAGGGTACTAATGAAAAACTGTTTTTT.

This chain connects TRBV5-4 to TRBJ2-3; 8 bases map to TRBD2. V lost 2 bases to trimming and J lost 4 bases; unmatched junction nucleotides: 9. The CDR3 runs to 16 residues. Germline lookup yields CDR1 SGHNT and CDR2 YYREEE (reference sequence). CDR3 sequence reads: CASSFSDQRESDTQYF. The CDR3 coding sequence is TGTGCCAGCAGCTTTAGTGACCAGCGGGAGTCAGATACGCAGTATTTT.

The chain couples TRBV6-1 to TRBJ2-3; D is perhaps TRBD1 or TRBD2 (5 bases each). This CDR3 region has 16 residues. Germline V gene data show CDR1 as MNHNS and CDR2 as SASEGT. V was pared by 6 bases and J by 0 bases, with 16 bases between. CDR3 residues: CASRAPGTSSTDTQYF. DNA for the CDR3: TGTGCCAGCAGGGCCCCGGGGACCTCTAGCACAGATACGCAGTATTTT.

The rearrangement links TRBV7-9 to TRBJ1-2; D remains unclear. V shed 3 bases and J shed 4 bases, with 21 bases lying between them. In germline, CDR1 is SEHNR, CDR2 FQNEAQ (reference sequence). This CDR3 region has 17 residues. CDR3: CASSFVGASDGFYGYTF. The DNA of the CDR3 is TGTGCCAGCAGCTTCGTCGGCGCGAGCGACGGTTTCTATGGCTACACCTTC.

The rearrangement uses TRBV7-8 and TRBJ2-7; TRBD2 matches at 7 bases. The V gene end was trimmed by 3 bases and the J gene end by 4 bases; junction bases not matched to a gene: 9. CDR3 length: 15 amino acids. The V gene's germline CDR1 is SGHVS and CDR2 FQNEAQ. The CDR3, as DNA: TGTGCCAGCAGCTTGACAGAACTAGCGACTTACGAGCAGTACTTC. Its protein is CASSLTELATYEQYF. The variable domain in full, completed from reference TRBV7-8 and TRBJ2-7, reads GAGVSQSPRYKVAKRGQDVALRCDPISGHVSLFWYQQALGQGPEFLTYFQNEAQLDKSGLPSDRFFAERPEGSVSTLKIQRTQQEDSAVYLCASSLTELATYEQYFGPGTRLTVT.

The chain combines TRBV6-2 or TRBV6-3 with TRBJ2-3; 10 bases agree with TRBD2. The CDR3 has 16 amino acids. J gave up 4 bases and V 4 bases, and 8 bases lay outside the gene matches. CDR1 MNHEY and CDR2 SVGEGT come from the germline V gene. CDR3 protein: CASSFLTSGYSDTQYF. In DNA form, the CDR3 reads TGTGCCAGCAGTTTCCTGACTAGCGGGTACTCAGATACGCAGTATTTT.

The gene calls are TRBV9 and TRBJ1-1, with 8 bases aligning to TRBD1. The CDR3 runs 15 residues. Trimming cost V 2 bases and J 7 bases; bases outside gene matches: 10. Germline V gives CDR1 SGDLS, CDR2 YYNGEE. The CDR3 nucleotides read TGTGCCAGCAGCGTTACCGGGACAGGAGGGGATGAAGCTTTCTTT. Protein: CASSVTGTGGDEAFF.

The chain joins TRBV29-1 to TRBJ2-3; D ambiguous. Looked up from germline, CDR1 is SQVTM and CDR2 is ANQGSEA. V lost 5 bases, J lost 1 base, and 7 bases lay in between. The CDR3 is 12 residues long. This CDR3 reads CSVCVGTDTQYF. The CDR3, as DNA: TGCAGCGTTTGTGTAGGCACAGATACGCAGTATTTT.

This clonotype is a singleton in its sample. The rearrangement joins TRBV4-1 to TRBJ2-1; 8 nucleotides line up with TRBD2. Germline assignment: CDR1 MGHRA and CDR2 YSYEKL. The CDR3 loop spans 18 amino acids. The ends lost 0 bases at V and 3 bases at J; junction bases unmatched: 10. The CDR3 spells CASSQDVGLAGYYNEQFF. For the CDR3, the DNA is TGCGCCAGCAGCCAAGATGTGGGCTTAGCGGGATACTACAATGAGCAGTTCTTC.

The chain employs TRBV19 and TRBJ2-2, with D perhaps matching TRBD2 (6 bases). Trimming took 6 bases from V and 1 from J, leaving 12 bases between them. Looked up from germline, CDR1 is LNHDA and CDR2 is SQIVND (reference sequence). CDR3 size: 15 residues. In nucleotides, the CDR3 is TGTGCCAGTAGCCCCTGGGGAGGGAACACCGGGGAGCTGTTTTTT. Its translation: CASSPWGGNTGELFF.

V gene TRBV5-1 combines with J gene TRBJ2-1; 9 nucleotides align to TRBD2. This CDR3 comprises 15 residues. Looked up from germline, CDR1 is SGHRS and CDR2 is YFSETQ. V lost 0 bases and J lost 9; bases outside the gene matches: 7. CDR3 sequence (DNA): TGCGCCAGCAGCTTGGAAAATAGCGGGAGAGTTGAGCAGTTCTTC. Translating gives CASSLENSGRVEQFF. Full variable domain (missing parts from reference TRBV5-1 and TRBJ2-1): KAGVTQTPRYLIKTRGQQVTLSCSPISGHRSVSWYQQTPGQGLQFLFEYFSETQRNKGNFPGRFSGRQFSNSRSEMNVSTLELGDSALYLCASSLENSGRVEQFFGPGTRLTVL.

This chain uses TRBV6-5 with TRBJ2-4; D is ambiguous. The CDR3 runs to 13 residues. V gave up 0 bases and J gave up 8 bases, with 8 bases separating them. The germline CDR1 and CDR2 sequences are MNHEY and SVGAGI. CDR3 sequence (DNA): TGTGCCAGCAGTTACTCGACTCAGGACATTCAGTACTTC. As protein: CASSYSTQDIQYF.

The chain has TRBV3-1 and TRBJ2-7, with 9 bases lining up with TRBD2. V dropped 1 base and J dropped 4; count of bases not matched to a gene: 5. The CDR3 is made up of 15 amino acids. Germline V gene sequence: CDR1 LGHDT, CDR2 YNNKEL (reference sequence). For the CDR3, the DNA is TGTGCCAGCAGCCAAGCGGGAAGCGGGAGGTACGAGCAGTACTTC. Translated, it gives CASSQAGSGRYEQYF.

The chain links TRBV20-1 to TRBJ2-1; perhaps TRBD2 as D (5 bases). The CDR3 runs to 12 residues. Germline CDR1 is DFQATT and CDR2 is SNEGSKA (reference sequence). Trimming took 3 bases from V and 8 from J, leaving 11 bases between them. The chain's CDR3 is CSASPGSDEQFF. The CDR3 coding sequence is TGCAGTGCTAGCCCGGGGAGCGATGAGCAGTTCTTC.

In its sample, this clonotype was seen once. The chain employs TRBV28 and TRBJ2-4; TRBD1 might be the D (6 bases). Germline CDR1 is MDHEN and CDR2 is SYDVKM. The CDR3 spans 16 residues. The V gene lost 4 bases and the J gene lost 3 bases, with 16 bases spanning the gap. CDR3: CASSSPGEKGKNIQYF. CDR3 nucleotide sequence: TGTGCCAGCAGTTCTCCAGGGGAGAAAGGCAAAAACATTCAGTACTTC.

DNA for the CDR3: TGCGCCAGCAGCCCACTAGGGCAGTTGAACACTGAAGCTTTCTTT. This gives the protein CASSPLGQLNTEAFF. The chain is built from TRBV4-1 and TRBJ1-1; D remains ambiguous. CDR1 and CDR2 (germline): MGHRA, YSYEKL. The CDR3 contains 15 residues. Trimming removed 4 bases from V and 0 bases from J, with 12 bases in between.

This clonotype appeared a single time. This chain uses TRBV2 with TRBJ2-7; no definite D call. The CDR3 is made up of 15 amino acids. CDR1 SNHLY and CDR2 FYNNEI come from the germline V gene. Deletions cut 6 bases from V and 0 bases from J, with 15 bases between. CDR3 loop: CASRREPRISYEQYF. The CDR3, as DNA: TGTGCCAGCAGAAGAGAGCCACGTATCTCCTACGAGCAGTACTTC. Drawing the rest from reference TRBV2 and TRBJ2-7, the complete variable domain is EPEVTQTPSHQVTQMGQEVILRCVPISNHLYFYWYRQILGQKVEFLVSFYNNEISEKSEIFDDQFSVERPDGSNFTLKIRSTKLEDSAMYFCASRREPRISYEQYFGPGTRLTVT.

The chain links TRBV25-1 to TRBJ2-2; D uncertain. This CDR3 region has 12 residues. Germline V gene sequence: CDR1 MGHDK, CDR2 SYGVNS. V dropped 10 bases and J dropped 3 bases, with 9 bases sitting between them. For the CDR3, the DNA is TGTGCCACCGATACTTACACCGGGGAGCTGTTTTTT. This sequence encodes CATDTYTGELFF.

The rearrangement links TRBV10-1 to TRBJ2-3; D not resolved. The germline V and J ends were trimmed by 2 bases and 6 bases, with 18 bases remaining between them. This CDR3 spans 16 amino acids. Germline assignment: CDR1 WNHNN and CDR2 SYGVQD (reference sequence). The CDR3 DNA sequence: TGCGCCAGCAGTGAGGACCCGGTCCTACCGAAGGATACGCAGTATTTT. It encodes CASSEDPVLPKDTQYF.

The V call is TRBV9, the J call TRBJ2-1, with TRBD2 matching over 12 bases. CDR1 and CDR2 from the germline V gene are SGDLS and YYNGEE. The CDR3 spans 16 residues. With V trimmed by 4 bases and J by 6 bases, 8 bases remained unmatched. CDR3 protein: CASSFRLAGVINEQFF. The CDR3 nucleotides read TGTGCCAGCAGCTTCCGACTAGCGGGAGTTATCAATGAGCAGTTCTTC.

CDR3 DNA: TGTGCCTGGAGTGGCGCTGGAAACACCATATATTTT. Amino acid sequence: CAWSGAGNTIYF. The rearrangement links TRBV30 to TRBJ1-3; D is unclear. Germline V gives CDR1 GTSNPN, CDR2 SVGIG (reference sequence). This CDR3 is 12 amino acids long. With 1 base removed from V and 2 bases from J, the gap between germline ends came to 3 bases.

The genes are TRBV5-6 and TRBJ1-2; D call uncertain. The CDR3 contains 15 residues. Germline-derived CDR1 and CDR2 are SGHDT and YYEEEE. Trimming stripped 1 base from V and 4 bases from J, with 14 bases between. CDR3 nucleotide sequence: TGTGCCAGCAGCTTGATTATCGGAAACGGCTATGGCTACACCTTC. Translation gives CASSLIIGNGYGYTF.